This is a list of T cell receptor beta chains from one sample in a study of OX40 agonist ivuxolimab in advanced cancers. Assay: immunoSEQ multiplex PCR; the TCRdb copy retains only in-frame clones and omits some. The repertoire includes fewer than 90,000 clones, approximately 81% of them detected once, and 1.1% sits in the top ten. Material: CD4+ or CD8+ T cells sorted from blood, obtained in a trial of the OX40 agonist ivuxolimab. Every receptor here comes from an adult with an advanced solid tumor such as melanoma, head and neck, liver or kidney cancer. Each CDR3 is given with its conserved first and last residue. The order of the fields is V gene, clone size, J gene, D gene, CDR3 protein, CDR3 DNA. A D gene is named only where the DNA matches it firmly. Only part of the rows carry a size: once, few, many, or a class if the clone is expanded.

V gene: TRBV7-2; clone size: few; J gene: TRBJ2-1; D gene: .; CDR3 protein: CASSLLPGSSYLNEQFF; CDR3 DNA: TGTGCCAGCAGCCTACTACCGGGTTCGTCGTATTTGAATGAGCAGTTCTTC
V gene: TRBV2; clone size: .; J gene: TRBJ1-3; D gene: .; CDR3 protein: CASSDDSGLGFGNTIYF; CDR3 DNA: TGTGCCAGCAGTGATGACTCAGGGTTGGGGTTTGGAAACACCATATATTTT
V gene: TRBV2; clone size: .; J gene: TRBJ1-4; D gene: .; CDR3 protein: CASIYRPNEKLFF; CDR3 DNA: TGTGCCAGTATTTATCGACCTAATGAAAAACTGTTTTTT
V gene: TRBV6-4; clone size: once; J gene: TRBJ2-3; D gene: TRBD2; CDR3 protein: CASGQDAGLADTQYF; CDR3 DNA: TGTGCCAGCGGACAGGACGCGGGACTAGCGGATACGCAGTATTTT
V gene: TRBV29-1; clone size: .; J gene: TRBJ1-1; D gene: .; CDR3 protein: CSADDLGQGGEAFF; CDR3 DNA: TGCAGCGCTGACGATTTGGGGCAGGGCGGGGAAGCTTTCTTT
V gene: TRBV11-2; clone size: .; J gene: TRBJ1-1; D gene: .; CDR3 protein: CASSLSANTWGTEAFF; CDR3 DNA: TGTGCCAGCAGCTTATCCGCCAATACCTGGGGCACTGAAGCTTTCTTT
V gene: TRBV5-1; clone size: .; J gene: TRBJ2-3; D gene: .; CDR3 protein: CASSDSGSDTQYF; CDR3 DNA: TGCGCCAGCAGCGACTCCGGGTCAGATACGCAGTATTTT
V gene: TRBV7-2; clone size: .; J gene: TRBJ2-3; D gene: .; CDR3 protein: CASSLQWGTSTDTQYF; CDR3 DNA: TGTGCCAGCAGCTTACAGTGGGGCACTAGCACAGATACGCAGTATTTT
V gene: TRBV27; clone size: .; J gene: TRBJ1-1; D gene: TRBD1; CDR3 protein: CASSLFSEGADTEAFF; CDR3 DNA: TGTGCCAGCAGTTTATTTTCCGAGGGGGCGGACACTGAAGCTTTCTTT
V gene: TRBV30; clone size: .; J gene: TRBJ2-3; D gene: .; CDR3 protein: CAWSPTSTDTQYF; CDR3 DNA: TGTGCCTGGAGTCCGACTAGCACAGATACGCAGTATTTT
V gene: TRBV18; clone size: .; J gene: TRBJ2-2; D gene: TRBD1; CDR3 protein: CASSPLDRGRDTGELFF; CDR3 DNA: TGTGCCAGCTCACCACTTGACAGGGGGCGCGACACCGGGGAGCTGTTTTTT
V gene: TRBV18; clone size: .; J gene: TRBJ2-2; D gene: .; CDR3 protein: CASSPPGQNTGELFF; CDR3 DNA: TGTGCCAGCTCACCACCGGGACAAAACACCGGGGAGCTGTTTTTT
V gene: TRBV5-5; clone size: .; J gene: TRBJ1-1; D gene: .; CDR3 protein: CASSLSREAFF; CDR3 DNA: TGTGCCAGCAGCTTGAGCAGGGAGGCTTTCTTT
V gene: TRBV19; clone size: .; J gene: TRBJ1-1; D gene: .; CDR3 protein: CASSSPTATEAFF; CDR3 DNA: TGTGCCAGTAGTTCCCCGACCGCCACTGAAGCTTTCTTT
V gene: TRBV11-3; clone size: once; J gene: TRBJ2-3; D gene: TRBD1; CDR3 protein: CASSFGQASTDTQYF; CDR3 DNA: TGTGCCAGCAGCTTCGGACAGGCATCCACAGATACGCAGTATTTT
V gene: TRBV2; clone size: few; J gene: TRBJ1-6; D gene: .; CDR3 protein: CASSLTPPYSPLHF; CDR3 DNA: TGTGCCAGCAGCCTGACACCGCCCTATTCACCCCTCCACTTT
V gene: TRBV5-1; clone size: .; J gene: TRBJ1-3; D gene: TRBD1; CDR3 protein: CASSLRDRTSGNTIYF; CDR3 DNA: TGCGCCAGCAGTCTCAGGGACAGAACCTCTGGAAACACCATATATTTT
V gene: TRBV5-1; clone size: .; J gene: TRBJ1-5; D gene: .; CDR3 protein: CASSPGLPGQPQHF; CDR3 DNA: TGCGCCAGCAGCCCGGGACTTCCCGGTCAGCCCCAGCATTTT
V gene: TRBV2; clone size: .; J gene: TRBJ2-5; D gene: .; CDR3 protein: CASRLQETQYF; CDR3 DNA: TGTGCCAGCAGGCTCCAAGAGACCCAGTACTTC
V gene: TRBV7-7; clone size: once; J gene: TRBJ2-1; D gene: TRBD1; CDR3 protein: CASSSDRGEYNEQFF; CDR3 DNA: TGTGCCAGCAGCTCCGACAGGGGGGAGTACAATGAGCAGTTCTTC
V gene: TRBV5-1; clone size: .; J gene: TRBJ2-1; D gene: TRBD1; CDR3 protein: CASSVDRGPNEQFF; CDR3 DNA: TGCGCCAGCAGCGTCGACAGGGGGCCCAATGAGCAGTTCTTC
V gene: TRBV6-5; clone size: .; J gene: TRBJ2-7; D gene: TRBD1; CDR3 protein: CASRRGGQGAYEQYF; CDR3 DNA: TGTGCCAGCAGGAGGGGGGGACAGGGGGCTTACGAGCAGTACTTC
V gene: TRBV18; clone size: .; J gene: TRBJ1-1; D gene: .; CDR3 protein: CASSATGNTEAFF; CDR3 DNA: TGTGCCAGCTCAGCGACAGGGAACACTGAAGCTTTCTTT
V gene: TRBV19; clone size: .; J gene: TRBJ2-1; D gene: TRBD1; CDR3 protein: CASSEQGARDEQFF; CDR3 DNA: TGTGCCAGTAGTGAACAGGGGGCTAGGGATGAGCAGTTCTTC